This T cell receptor beta chain comes out of a study of regulatory T cells in long-lasting Graves disease. V lost 2 bases and J lost 8, with 15 bases in between. This CDR3 has 14 residues. Per germline, CDR1 KGHSH and CDR2 LQKENI. Time point reported: newly diagnosed GD, antithyroid drugs for less than 3 months. From RNA extracted from PBMCs, the TCR library was made. Tubes containing EDTA received about 9.7 milliliters of drawn peripheral blood. In its sample, this clonotype was seen many times. Its antigen is as yet unknown. General study points: For persistent Graves' patients, TCR diversity was lower than for newly diagnosed ones. Not thyroid tissue but only peripheral blood was studied. TRBV28, TRBJ1-2 and TRBJ2-5 emerged as the favored segments in persistent disease.

With iRepertoire HTBI primers and Arm-PCR of CDR3 regions, TCR beta libraries were built. TCRdb passed the multiplex PCR reads through MiXCR, listing each CDR3 protein once. The sample holds some 250,000 distinct CDR3 sequences, 18% seen once. These sequences were also reported in another study, on T cells in Graves' hyperthyroidism and ophthalmopathy.

The V call is TRBV18, the J call TRBJ1-2; no reliable D call. The TCR originated in a woman between 25 and 40 years old with Graves disease. The sample consisted of peripheral blood mononuclear cells (PBMCs), taken at new diagnosis, from a patient treated with antithyroid drugs. The CDR3 DNA follows: TGTGCCAGCTCACCAGGTCTCGGAACGTGGGGCTACACCTTC. This translates into CASSPGLGTWGYTF.